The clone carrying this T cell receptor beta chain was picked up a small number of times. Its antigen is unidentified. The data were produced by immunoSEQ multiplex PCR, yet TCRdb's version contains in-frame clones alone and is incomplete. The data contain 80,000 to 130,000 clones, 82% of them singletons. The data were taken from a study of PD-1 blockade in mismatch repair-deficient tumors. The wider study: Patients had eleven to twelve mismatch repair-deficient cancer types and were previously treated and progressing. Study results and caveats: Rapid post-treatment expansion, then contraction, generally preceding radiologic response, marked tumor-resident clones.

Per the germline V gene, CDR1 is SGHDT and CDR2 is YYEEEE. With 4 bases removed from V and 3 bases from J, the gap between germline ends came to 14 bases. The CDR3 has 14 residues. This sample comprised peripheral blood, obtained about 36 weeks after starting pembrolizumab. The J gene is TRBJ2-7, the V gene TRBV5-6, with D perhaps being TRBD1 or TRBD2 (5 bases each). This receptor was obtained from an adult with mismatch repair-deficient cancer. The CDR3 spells CASSPGLQGYEQYF. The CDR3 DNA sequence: TGTGCCAGCAGCCCAGGACTCCAGGGCTACGAGCAGTACTTC.